These 7 T cell receptor beta chains share one sample of origin, sequenced in a study of shared clonotypes between healthy human individuals. The naive CD8 fraction comprised CD45RO-negative cells positively selected for CCR7 and excluded terminally differentiated effector memory CD45RA+ cells. The method was immunoSEQ multiplex PCR; TCRdb's version includes in-frame clones alone and lacks a portion of them. The sample carries about 2.2 million clones, 93% recorded once. The material sequenced was naive CD8+ T cells from PBMCs. The source of these receptors is a man between 18 and 35 years old in good health. Some clones in this sample may be carry-over from other donors' samples.

This clone was seen once. The chain recombines TRBV6-1 with TRBJ1-2; the D gene is possibly TRBD1 (5 bases). Per the germline V gene, CDR1 is MNHNS and CDR2 is SASEGT. The CDR3 length is 14 residues. V was trimmed by 7 bases and J by 3 bases, leaving 15 bases between them. The CDR3 DNA reads TGTGCCAGCACCGAACGGACGGGGGACTATGGCTACACCTTC. Amino acids: CASTERTGDYGYTF.

The chain employs TRBV7-2 and TRBJ1-1; no definite D call. CDR1 SGHTA and CDR2 FQGNSA come from the germline V gene. Trimming took off 1 base at V and 10 bases at J, with 19 bases between the two ends. CDR3 length: 15 amino acids. As DNA, the CDR3 is TGTGCCAGCAGCTTAGAGTCACCGATCCCCGAGGGAGCTTTCTTT. Translating it yields CASSLESPIPEGAFF.

The chain carries TRBV10-3 and TRBJ2-1, with 7 bases identical to TRBD2. In germline, CDR1 is ENHRY, CDR2 SYGVKD. With 7 bases clipped from V and 5 bases from J, the junction kept 5 bases outside the gene matches. The CDR3 has 13 residues. Written as DNA, the CDR3 is TGTGCCATCAAGGGCGGGAGAGACAATGAGCAGTTCTTC. Its translation: CAIKGGRDNEQFF.

V and J are TRBV4-1 and TRBJ1-4; the D is unclear. The germline V gene encodes CDR1 MGHRA and CDR2 YSYEKL. V dropped 5 bases and J dropped 7 bases, with 17 bases sitting between them. This CDR3 comprises 15 residues. The CDR3 region is CASSSTGGLGEKLFF. The CDR3 DNA reads TGCGCCAGCAGCTCCACTGGAGGGTTGGGTGAAAAACTGTTTTTT.

In DNA form, the CDR3 reads TGTGCCAGCAGCTTAAACCTCAAGACAGCGACCTTCTATGGCTACACCTTC. It codes for CASSLNLKTATFYGYTF. The chain recombines TRBV9 with TRBJ1-2; TRBD1 might be the D (5 bases). This CDR3 has 17 residues. The V end was cut by 4 bases, the J end by 4 bases, with 23 bases between. CDR1 is SGDLS and CDR2 is YYNGEE in the germline V gene.

In regard to this clone: The identical CDR3 is also encoded by other nucleotide sequences in the sample. The chain uses TRBV6-1 and TRBJ1-1; TRBD1 might be the D (6 bases). The germline CDR1 and CDR2 sequences are MNHNS and SASEGT. This CDR3 is built from 13 residues. V dropped 8 bases and J dropped 0 bases, with 10 bases sitting between them. The CDR3 region is CASRRGVNTEAFF. Here the CDR3 DNA reads TGTGCCAGCCGCAGGGGAGTGAACACTGAAGCTTTCTTT.

About this clone: Other DNA variants within this sample encode the same CDR3. V usage is TRBV28 and J usage is TRBJ2-7, with TRBD1 matching 7 bases. Losses at the gene ends were 5 bases for V and 3 bases for J; bases not matched to a gene: 7. The CDR3 sequence is 14 residues long. Germline CDR1 reads MDHEN; CDR2 reads SYDVKM. The DNA of the CDR3 is TGTGCCAGCAGTACACCGGGACAGTACTACGAGCAGTACTTC. It translates to CASSTPGQYYEQYF.